These T cell receptor beta chains were read from a single sample in a study of blood T cell repertoires in COVID-19. Sequencing used immunoSEQ multiplex PCR; TCRdb keeps in-frame clones, though not all of them. The table includes 60,000 or so clones, around 77% detected once. Sequenced sample: peripheral blood. The source of these receptors is a man between 60 and 75 years old with acute or convalescent COVID-19. The CDR3 runs from the conserved cysteine through the conserved F or W. The order of the fields is V gene, D gene, clone size, J gene, CDR3 protein, CDR3 DNA. The D gene is left open where the match is weak. Some rows mark clone size as missing; the rest say once, few, many or name a class of expanded clone.

v_call: TRBV5-1
d_call: NA
clone_size: NA
j_call: TRBJ1-2
cdr3_aa: CASSPPGVVNYGYTF
cdr3_nt: TGCGCCAGCAGCCCTCCAGGGGTAGTAAACTATGGCTACACCTTC

v_call: TRBV6-6
d_call: TRBD1
clone_size: NA
j_call: TRBJ1-1
cdr3_aa: CASSYLGQLNTEAFF
cdr3_nt: TGTGCCAGCAGTTACCTGGGACAGCTAAACACTGAAGCTTTCTTT

v_call: TRBV5-1
d_call: TRBD1
clone_size: NA
j_call: TRBJ2-2
cdr3_aa: CASRVQGAPGELFF
cdr3_nt: TGCGCCAGCAGGGTACAGGGGGCACCCGGGGAGCTGTTTTTT

v_call: TRBV4-1
d_call: TRBD1
clone_size: NA
j_call: TRBJ2-1
cdr3_aa: CATSRGQGYNEQFF
cdr3_nt: TGCGCCACTTCACGGGGACAGGGGTACAATGAGCAGTTCTTC

v_call: TRBV21-1
d_call: NA
clone_size: NA
j_call: TRBJ1-1
cdr3_aa: CASSADKLNTEAFF
cdr3_nt: TGTGCCAGCAGCGCCGACAAACTGAACACTGAAGCTTTCTTT

v_call: TRBV2
d_call: NA
clone_size: few
j_call: TRBJ1-1
cdr3_aa: CASSEALDRRTEAFF
cdr3_nt: TGTGCCAGCAGTGAAGCCCTGGATAGGAGGACTGAAGCTTTCTTT

v_call: TRBV5-4
d_call: NA
clone_size: few
j_call: TRBJ1-3
cdr3_aa: CASGRDRNTIYF
cdr3_nt: TGTGCCAGCGGCCGGGACAGAAACACCATATATTTT

v_call: TRBV7-3
d_call: NA
clone_size: NA
j_call: TRBJ2-7
cdr3_aa: CASSRDRTGEQYF
cdr3_nt: TGTGCCAGCAGCCGAGATAGGACGGGAGAGCAGTACTTC

v_call: TRBV5-1
d_call: TRBD1
clone_size: NA
j_call: TRBJ2-1
cdr3_aa: CASSKTGQGDEQFF
cdr3_nt: TGCGCCAGCAGTAAGACAGGGCAGGGGGATGAGCAGTTCTTC

v_call: TRBV18
d_call: NA
clone_size: once
j_call: TRBJ1-2
cdr3_aa: CASSPSIRGAGYTF
cdr3_nt: TGTGCCAGCTCACCCTCAATTAGGGGTGCTGGCTACACCTTC

v_call: TRBV5-4
d_call: NA
clone_size: NA
j_call: TRBJ2-2
cdr3_aa: CASSAGLGSTGELFF
cdr3_nt: TGTGCCAGCAGCGCGGGACTCGGGAGCACCGGGGAGCTGTTTTTT

v_call: TRBV29-1
d_call: NA
clone_size: NA
j_call: TRBJ1-6
cdr3_aa: CSVERVTYNSPLHF
cdr3_nt: TGCAGCGTTGAGAGGGTCACCTATAATTCACCCCTCCACTTT

v_call: TRBV6-5
d_call: NA
clone_size: NA
j_call: TRBJ1-3
cdr3_aa: CASTWDFFSGNTIYF
cdr3_nt: TGTGCCAGTACCTGGGACTTCTTCTCTGGAAACACCATATATTTT

v_call: TRBV29-1
d_call: NA
clone_size: few
j_call: TRBJ2-3
cdr3_aa: CSVGGPGTDTQYF
cdr3_nt: TGCAGCGTTGGGGGGCCTGGCACAGATACGCAGTATTTT

v_call: TRBV7-9
d_call: NA
clone_size: NA
j_call: TRBJ2-5
cdr3_aa: CASSPRRARETQYF
cdr3_nt: TGTGCCAGCAGCCCACGCAGGGCAAGAGAGACCCAGTACTTC

v_call: TRBV27
d_call: TRBD1
clone_size: NA
j_call: TRBJ1-1
cdr3_aa: CASRRQGWGTEAFF
cdr3_nt: TGTGCCAGCAGGAGACAGGGATGGGGCACTGAAGCTTTCTTT

v_call: TRBV25-1
d_call: TRBD2
clone_size: NA
j_call: TRBJ2-3
cdr3_aa: CASSEAGGPDTQYF
cdr3_nt: TGTGCCAGCAGTGAGGCGGGGGGGCCAGATACGCAGTATTTT

v_call: TRBV4-1
d_call: NA
clone_size: NA
j_call: TRBJ1-4
cdr3_aa: CASSQVVGGSDEKLFF
cdr3_nt: TGCGCCAGCAGCCAAGTGGTCGGGGGGTCGGATGAAAAACTGTTTTTT

v_call: TRBV5-1
d_call: NA
clone_size: NA
j_call: TRBJ1-2
cdr3_aa: CASSFDRSYGYTF
cdr3_nt: TGCGCCAGCAGCTTCGACAGGTCCTATGGCTACACCTTC

v_call: TRBV5-1
d_call: TRBD1
clone_size: NA
j_call: TRBJ2-3
cdr3_aa: CASSWGTGADTQYF
cdr3_nt: TGCGCCAGCAGCTGGGGGACAGGGGCAGATACGCAGTATTTT

v_call: TRBV7-9
d_call: TRBD1
clone_size: NA
j_call: TRBJ1-4
cdr3_aa: CASSRDRVDEKLFF
cdr3_nt: TGTGCCAGCAGCCGGGACAGGGTAGATGAAAAACTGTTTTTT

v_call: TRBV2
d_call: NA
clone_size: few
j_call: TRBJ1-5
cdr3_aa: CASQGRAYQPQHF
cdr3_nt: TGTGCCAGCCAGGGCAGGGCATATCAGCCCCAGCATTTT

v_call: TRBV28
d_call: NA
clone_size: NA
j_call: TRBJ1-1
cdr3_aa: CASSSGTEAFF
cdr3_nt: TGTGCCAGCAGTTCAGGGACTGAAGCTTTCTTT

v_call: TRBV4-2
d_call: NA
clone_size: NA
j_call: TRBJ1-5
cdr3_aa: CASSQDYSNQPQHF
cdr3_nt: TGTGCCAGCAGCCAAGATTATAGCAATCAGCCCCAGCATTTT

v_call: TRBV27
d_call: NA
clone_size: NA
j_call: TRBJ1-2
cdr3_aa: CASSLKGIQGYTF
cdr3_nt: TGTGCCAGCAGTTTAAAGGGGATACAAGGCTACACCTTC

v_call: TRBV21-1
d_call: NA
clone_size: NA
j_call: TRBJ1-1
cdr3_aa: CASSPWTGGLVEAFF
cdr3_nt: TGTGCCAGCAGCCCATGGACAGGGGGGCTAGTCGAAGCTTTCTTT

v_call: TRBV4-2
d_call: TRBD1
clone_size: NA
j_call: TRBJ2-3
cdr3_aa: CASSQDFDRGQYF
cdr3_nt: TGTGCCAGCAGCCAAGATTTCGACAGGGGGCAGTATTTT

v_call: TRBV6-5
d_call: NA
clone_size: few
j_call: TRBJ1-2
cdr3_aa: CASSRNYGYTF
cdr3_nt: TGTGCCAGCAGTCGGAACTATGGCTACACCTTC

v_call: TRBV20-1
d_call: TRBD1
clone_size: NA
j_call: TRBJ2-7
cdr3_aa: CSASSGQGHSYEQYF
cdr3_nt: TGCAGTGCTAGTTCCGGACAGGGGCACTCCTACGAGCAGTACTTC

v_call: TRBV2
d_call: NA
clone_size: NA
j_call: TRBJ1-2
cdr3_aa: CASSDTDVYYGYTF
cdr3_nt: TGTGCCAGCAGTGATACAGACGTATATTATGGCTACACCTTC

v_call: TRBV11-2
d_call: NA
clone_size: NA
j_call: TRBJ2-7
cdr3_aa: CASSLDPLEQYF
cdr3_nt: TGTGCCAGCAGCTTAGACCCCCTGGAGCAGTACTTC

v_call: TRBV2
d_call: TRBD1
clone_size: NA
j_call: TRBJ1-4
cdr3_aa: CASSETGTGDEKLFF
cdr3_nt: TGTGCCAGCAGTGAAACCGGGACAGGAGATGAAAAACTGTTTTTT

v_call: TRBV2
d_call: NA
clone_size: NA
j_call: TRBJ1-5
cdr3_aa: CASRGAAGQPQHF
cdr3_nt: TGTGCCAGCAGGGGGGCGGCGGGTCAGCCCCAGCATTTT

v_call: TRBV10-2
d_call: TRBD1
clone_size: NA
j_call: TRBJ2-7
cdr3_aa: CASSISGQAYEQYF
cdr3_nt: TGCGCCAGCAGTATCTCCGGACAGGCTTACGAGCAGTACTTC

v_call: TRBV29-1
d_call: TRBD2
clone_size: NA
j_call: TRBJ2-2
cdr3_aa: CSGGTGGDRELFF
cdr3_nt: TGCAGCGGGGGGACGGGGGGAGACCGGGAGCTGTTTTTT

v_call: TRBV5-6
d_call: NA
clone_size: few
j_call: TRBJ1-2
cdr3_aa: CASSSGGQLGYTF
cdr3_nt: TGTGCCAGCAGCTCCGGTGGGCAGTTGGGCTACACCTTC

v_call: TRBV6-5
d_call: TRBD1
clone_size: NA
j_call: TRBJ1-6
cdr3_aa: CATPRQGSNSPLHF
cdr3_nt: TGTGCCACCCCACGACAGGGTTCGAATTCACCCCTCCACTTT

v_call: TRBV27
d_call: TRBD1
clone_size: few
j_call: TRBJ1-5
cdr3_aa: CASSSYRGGQPQHF
cdr3_nt: TGTGCCAGCAGTTCTTACAGGGGCGGCCAGCCCCAGCATTTT

v_call: TRBV11-2
d_call: NA
clone_size: NA
j_call: TRBJ2-4
cdr3_aa: CASSLVALGLAKNIQYF
cdr3_nt: TGTGCCAGCAGCTTAGTAGCACTTGGGTTAGCCAAAAACATTCAGTACTTC

v_call: TRBV6-2/TRBV6-3
d_call: NA
clone_size: NA
j_call: TRBJ1-5
cdr3_aa: CASSFLFQPQHF
cdr3_nt: TGTGCCAGCAGTTTCTTATTTCAGCCCCAGCATTTT

v_call: TRBV24-1
d_call: TRBD1
clone_size: NA
j_call: TRBJ2-1
cdr3_aa: CATSDARQGNGYNEQFF
cdr3_nt: TGTGCCACCAGTGATGCCCGACAGGGGAACGGATACAATGAGCAGTTCTTC

v_call: TRBV5-4
d_call: TRBD1
clone_size: NA
j_call: TRBJ1-4
cdr3_aa: CASSSLRGQENEKLFF
cdr3_nt: TGTGCCAGCAGCTCCCTTAGGGGACAGGAAAATGAAAAACTGTTTTTT

v_call: TRBV19
d_call: TRBD1
clone_size: NA
j_call: TRBJ1-5
cdr3_aa: CASRTGNQPQHF
cdr3_nt: TGTGCCAGTAGGACAGGGAATCAGCCCCAGCATTTT